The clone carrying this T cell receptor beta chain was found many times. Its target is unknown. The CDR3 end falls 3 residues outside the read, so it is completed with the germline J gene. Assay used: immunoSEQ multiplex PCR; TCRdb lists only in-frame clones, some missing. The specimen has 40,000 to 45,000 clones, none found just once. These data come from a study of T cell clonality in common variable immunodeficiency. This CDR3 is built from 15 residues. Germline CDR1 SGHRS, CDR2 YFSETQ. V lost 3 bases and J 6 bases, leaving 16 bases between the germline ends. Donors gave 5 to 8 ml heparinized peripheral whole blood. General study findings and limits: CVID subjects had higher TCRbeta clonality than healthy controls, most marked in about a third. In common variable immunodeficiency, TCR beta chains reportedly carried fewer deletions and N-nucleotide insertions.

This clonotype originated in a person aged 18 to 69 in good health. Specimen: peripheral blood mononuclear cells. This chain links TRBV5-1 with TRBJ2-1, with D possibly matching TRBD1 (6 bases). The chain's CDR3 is CASSWTPGQGNEQFF. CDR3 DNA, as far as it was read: TGCGCCAGCAGCTGGACACCGGGACAAGGCAATGAG.